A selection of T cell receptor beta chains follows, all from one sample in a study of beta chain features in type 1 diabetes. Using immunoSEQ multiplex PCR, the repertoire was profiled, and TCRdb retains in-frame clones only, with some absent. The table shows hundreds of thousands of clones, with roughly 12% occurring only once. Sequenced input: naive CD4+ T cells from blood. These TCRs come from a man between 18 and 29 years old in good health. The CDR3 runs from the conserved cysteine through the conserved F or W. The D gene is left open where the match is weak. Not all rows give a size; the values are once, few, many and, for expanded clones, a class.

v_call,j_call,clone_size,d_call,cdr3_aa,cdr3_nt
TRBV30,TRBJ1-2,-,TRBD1,CAWSVPGQGARGYTF,TGTGCCTGGAGTGTCCCGGGACAGGGGGCGCGGGGCTACACCTTC
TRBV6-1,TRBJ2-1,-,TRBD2,CASRESGGYNEQFF,TGTGCCAGCAGAGAAAGCGGGGGATACAATGAGCAGTTCTTC
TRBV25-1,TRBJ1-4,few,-,CASSERLAANEKLFF,TGTGCCAGCAGTGAAAGACTGGCCGCTAATGAAAAACTGTTTTTT
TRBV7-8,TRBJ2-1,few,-,CASSLGAGSYNEQFF,TGTGCCAGCAGCTTAGGGGCTGGCTCCTACAATGAGCAGTTCTTC
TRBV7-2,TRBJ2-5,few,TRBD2,CASSLGGEETQYF,TGTGCCAGCAGCCTGGGGGGGGAAGAGACCCAGTACTTC
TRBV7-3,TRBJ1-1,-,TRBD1,CASSLEGALTEAFF,TGTGCCAGCAGCTTAGAGGGGGCGCTAACTGAAGCTTTCTTT
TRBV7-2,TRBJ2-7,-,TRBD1,CASSLSRDRYEQYF,TGTGCCAGCAGCTTGTCCCGGGACAGGTACGAGCAGTACTTC
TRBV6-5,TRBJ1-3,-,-,CASSWTAGNTIYF,TGTGCCAGCAGTTGGACAGCTGGAAACACCATATATTTT
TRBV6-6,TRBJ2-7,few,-,CASVTYEQYF,TGTGCCAGCGTCACTTACGAGCAGTACTTC
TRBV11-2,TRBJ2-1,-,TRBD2,CASSLDKGLAGGRYNEQFF,TGTGCCAGCAGCTTAGATAAGGGTTTAGCGGGGGGGCGATACAATGAGCAGTTCTTC
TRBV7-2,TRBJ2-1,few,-,CASSAQAGSSYNEQFF,TGTGCCAGCAGCGCACAAGCGGGTAGCTCCTACAATGAGCAGTTCTTC
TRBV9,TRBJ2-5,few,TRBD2,CASGSGAYQETQYF,TGTGCCAGCGGAAGCGGGGCGTACCAAGAGACCCAGTACTTC
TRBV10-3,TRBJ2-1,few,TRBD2,CAIGTSGSNEQFF,TGTGCCATCGGGACTAGCGGGAGCAATGAGCAGTTCTTC
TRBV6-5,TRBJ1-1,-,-,CASSYSPLSGTEAFF,TGTGCCAGCAGTTACTCGCCTCTCTCGGGCACTGAAGCTTTCTTT
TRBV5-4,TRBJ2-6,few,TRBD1,CASSWQDRGPAGANVLTF,TGTGCCAGCAGCTGGCAGGACAGGGGGCCTGCTGGGGCCAACGTCCTGACTTTC
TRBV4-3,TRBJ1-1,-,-,CASSQEAGGGTEAFF,TGCGCCAGCAGCCAAGAGGCGGGGGGGGGCACTGAAGCTTTCTTT
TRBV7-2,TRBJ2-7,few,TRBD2,CASSIVAGDEQYF,TGTGCCAGCAGCATTGTGGCGGGAGACGAGCAGTACTTC
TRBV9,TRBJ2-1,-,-,CASSVVIGGAEQFF,TGTGCCAGCAGCGTAGTAATAGGGGGGGCAGAGCAGTTCTTC
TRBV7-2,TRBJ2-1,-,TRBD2,CASVLAEYNEQFF,TGTGCCTCCGTGCTAGCGGAATACAATGAGCAGTTCTTC
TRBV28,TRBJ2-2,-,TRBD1,CASRGTDPGELFF,TGTGCCAGCAGGGGGACAGATCCCGGGGAGCTGTTTTTT
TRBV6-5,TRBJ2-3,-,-,CASTGVDTQYF,TGTGCCAGCACCGGTGTAGATACGCAGTATTTT
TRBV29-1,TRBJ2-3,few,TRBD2,CSAPSGRTDTQYF,TGCAGCGCACCTAGCGGCCGCACAGATACGCAGTATTTT
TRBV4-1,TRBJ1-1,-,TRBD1,CASSRPPGQGLPLTEAFF,TGCGCCAGCAGCCGGCCTCCGGGACAGGGTCTCCCCTTAACTGAAGCTTTCTTT
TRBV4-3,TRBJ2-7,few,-,CASSQEGGYEQYF,TGCGCCAGCAGCCAGGAAGGGGGCTACGAGCAGTACTTC
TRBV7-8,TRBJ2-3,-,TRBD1,CASSLMGQGGTDTQYF,TGTGCCAGCAGCTTAATGGGACAGGGAGGCACAGATACGCAGTATTTT
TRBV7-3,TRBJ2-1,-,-,CASSLFSGDHEQFF,TGTGCCAGCAGCTTATTTTCCGGAGACCATGAGCAGTTCTTC
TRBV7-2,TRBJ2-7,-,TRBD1,CASSLGTVNEQYF,TGTGCCAGCAGCCTGGGGACAGTCAACGAGCAGTACTTC
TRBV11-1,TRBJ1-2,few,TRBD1,CASSLGQGSTNYGYTF,TGTGCCAGCAGCCTAGGACAGGGGAGCACTAACTATGGCTACACCTTC
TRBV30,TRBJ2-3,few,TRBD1,CAWSTGTGGWTDTQYF,TGTGCCTGGAGCACCGGGACAGGGGGATGGACAGATACGCAGTATTTT
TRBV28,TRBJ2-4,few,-,CASSRNRSKNIQYF,TGTGCCAGCAGTCGGAACAGATCGAAAAACATTCAGTACTTC
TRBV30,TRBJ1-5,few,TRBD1,CAWPGQGRRFPQHF,TGTGCCTGGCCGGGACAGGGGCGAAGGTTTCCCCAGCATTTT
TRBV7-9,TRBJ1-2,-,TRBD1,CASSSLGQGGWGYTF,TGTGCCAGCAGCTCGCTGGGACAGGGCGGTTGGGGCTACACCTTC
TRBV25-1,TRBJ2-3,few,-,CASSEYPGPSTTDTQYF,TGTGCCAGCAGTGAATACCCAGGGCCATCCACCACAGATACGCAGTATTTT
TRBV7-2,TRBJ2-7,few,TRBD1,CASSFNRDSYEQYF,TGTGCCAGCAGCTTCAACCGGGACAGCTACGAGCAGTACTTC
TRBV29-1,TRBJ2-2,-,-,CSVLGSANTGELFF,TGCAGCGTTCTAGGGAGCGCGAACACCGGGGAGCTGTTTTTT
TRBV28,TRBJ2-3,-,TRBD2,CASSFWGLAGGDTDTQYF,TGTGCCAGCAGTTTCTGGGGACTAGCGGGGGGGGACACAGATACGCAGTATTTT
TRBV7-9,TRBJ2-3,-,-,CASSPDRHTQYF,TGTGCCAGCAGCCCGGACAGACATACGCAGTATTTT
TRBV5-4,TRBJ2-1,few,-,CASRGAALSSYNEQFF,TGTGCCAGCAGAGGAGCGGCACTTAGCTCCTACAATGAGCAGTTCTTC
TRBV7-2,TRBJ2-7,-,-,CASSLTQSSREQYF,TGTGCCAGCAGCTTAACCCAAAGCTCTCGGGAGCAGTACTTC
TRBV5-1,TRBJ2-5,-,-,CASSFPEETQYF,TGCGCCAGCAGCTTTCCAGAAGAGACCCAGTACTTC
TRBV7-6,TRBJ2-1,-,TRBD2,CASSYNHGLGNNEQFF,TGTGCCAGCAGCTACAATCATGGACTAGGGAACAATGAGCAGTTCTTC
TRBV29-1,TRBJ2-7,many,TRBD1,CSVAGGSYEQYF,TGCAGCGTGGCAGGGGGCTCCTACGAGCAGTACTTC
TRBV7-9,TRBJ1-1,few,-,CASSSQGIGTEAFF,TGTGCCAGCAGCTCCCAGGGGATCGGGACTGAAGCTTTCTTT
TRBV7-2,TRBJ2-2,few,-,CASSLVRLGELFF,TGTGCCAGCAGCTTAGTTCGTCTCGGGGAGCTGTTTTTT
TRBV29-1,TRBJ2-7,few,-,CSVVPNSLLYEQYF,TGCAGCGTCGTCCCCAACAGTTTACTCTACGAGCAGTACTTC
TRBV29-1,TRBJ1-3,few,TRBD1,CSGGQGAGNTIYF,TGCAGCGGCGGACAGGGGGCTGGAAACACCATATATTTT
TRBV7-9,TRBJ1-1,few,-,CASSIRPGTEAFF,TGTGCCAGCAGCATCCGACCAGGCACTGAAGCTTTCTTT
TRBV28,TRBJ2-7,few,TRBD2,CASRSAGGPGEQYF,TGTGCCAGCAGATCTGCGGGGGGGCCAGGGGAGCAGTACTTC
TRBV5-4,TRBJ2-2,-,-,CASSLDQGTGELFF,TGTGCCAGCAGCTTGGACCAGGGCACCGGGGAGCTGTTTTTT
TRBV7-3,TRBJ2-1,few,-,CASSADSSYNEQFF,TGTGCCAGCAGTGCAGACAGCTCCTACAATGAGCAGTTCTTC
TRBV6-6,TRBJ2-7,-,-,CASNQGAFYEQYF,TGTGCCAGCAACCAGGGTGCCTTCTACGAGCAGTACTTC
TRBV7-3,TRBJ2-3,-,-,CASSSGLPTDTQYF,TGTGCCAGCAGCTCCGGACTTCCCACAGATACGCAGTATTTT
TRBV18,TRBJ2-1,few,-,CASSPVGDTYNEQFF,TGTGCCAGCTCACCGGTAGGGGATACCTACAATGAGCAGTTCTTC
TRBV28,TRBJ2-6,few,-,CASSFIGDSGANVLTF,TGTGCCAGCAGTTTCATCGGGGACTCTGGGGCCAACGTCCTGACTTTC
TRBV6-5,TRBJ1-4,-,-,CASRLTGFGEKLFF,TGTGCCAGCAGACTAACAGGGTTTGGTGAAAAACTGTTTTTT